This T cell receptor (beta chain) came from a study of shared clonotypes between healthy human individuals. The sample holds a few counts of this clone. This CDR3 has 14 amino acids. The V end was cut by 7 bases, the J end by 8 bases, with 18 bases between. The V gene's germline CDR1 is MNHEY and CDR2 SMNVEV (reference sequence). The assay was immunoSEQ multiplex PCR, and TCRdb's table has in-frame clones only and misses some. Counted here are about 2 million clones, roughly 95% occurring once; the ten biggest clones make up more than 0.1%. V is TRBV27 and J is TRBJ1-5; the D gene is possibly TRBD1 (5 bases). Material: naive CD4+ T cells sorted from blood. Subset of the sample: CD45RA+ positively selected. The TCR comes from a man between 18 and 29 years old in good health. CDR3 in amino acids: CASKGIRVSEPQHF. The DNA for the CDR3 is TGTGCCAGCAAGGGGATCAGGGTGTCCGAGCCCCAGCATTTT.